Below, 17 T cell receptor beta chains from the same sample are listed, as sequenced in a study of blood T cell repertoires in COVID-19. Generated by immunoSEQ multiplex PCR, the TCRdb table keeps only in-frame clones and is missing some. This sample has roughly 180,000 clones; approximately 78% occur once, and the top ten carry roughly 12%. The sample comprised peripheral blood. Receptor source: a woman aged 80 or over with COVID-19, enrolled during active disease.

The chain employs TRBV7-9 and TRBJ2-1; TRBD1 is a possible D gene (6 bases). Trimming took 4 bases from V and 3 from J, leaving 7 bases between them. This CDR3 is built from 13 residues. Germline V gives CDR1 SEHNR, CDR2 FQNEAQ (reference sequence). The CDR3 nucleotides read TGTGCCAGCAGCTGGGACATCTACAATGAGCAGTTCTTC. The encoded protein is CASSWDIYNEQFF.

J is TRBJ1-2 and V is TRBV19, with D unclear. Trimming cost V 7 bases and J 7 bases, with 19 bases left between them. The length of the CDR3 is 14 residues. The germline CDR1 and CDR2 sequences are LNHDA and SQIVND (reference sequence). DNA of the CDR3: TGTGCCAGTACCTCGCCTTCGAGGGCGAGTGGCTACACCTTC. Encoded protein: CASTSPSRASGYTF.

In nucleotides, the CDR3 is TGCAGCGTTGAAGTATCCGAGCGTAGCTCCTACAATGAGCAGTTCTTC. Protein: CSVEVSERSSYNEQFF. The chain links TRBV29-1 to TRBJ2-1; D gene uncertain. The CDR3 consists of 16 residues. The V gene lost 1 base and the J gene lost 0 bases, with 13 bases spanning the gap. Looked up from germline, CDR1 is SQVTM and CDR2 is ANQGSEA.

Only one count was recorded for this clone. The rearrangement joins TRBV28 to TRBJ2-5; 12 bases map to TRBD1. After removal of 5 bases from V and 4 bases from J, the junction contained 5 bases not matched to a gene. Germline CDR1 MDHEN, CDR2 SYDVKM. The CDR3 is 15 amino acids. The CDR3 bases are TGTGCCAGCAGTCCCGGGGACAGGGGGCGAGAGACCCAGTACTTC. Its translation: CASSPGDRGRETQYF.

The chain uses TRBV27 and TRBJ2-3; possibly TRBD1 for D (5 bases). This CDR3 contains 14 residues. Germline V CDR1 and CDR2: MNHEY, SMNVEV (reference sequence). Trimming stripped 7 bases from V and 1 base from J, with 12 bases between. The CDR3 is CASNDPRGTDTQYF. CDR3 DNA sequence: TGTGCCAGCAACGATCCCAGGGGCACAGATACGCAGTATTTT.

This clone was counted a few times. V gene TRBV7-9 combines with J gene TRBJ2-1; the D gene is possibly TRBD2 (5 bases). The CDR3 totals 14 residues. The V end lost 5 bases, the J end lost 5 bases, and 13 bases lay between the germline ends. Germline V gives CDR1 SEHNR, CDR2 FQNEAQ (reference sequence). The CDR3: CASSHGGNHNEQFF. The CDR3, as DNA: TGTGCCAGCAGCCACGGAGGCAACCACAATGAGCAGTTCTTC.

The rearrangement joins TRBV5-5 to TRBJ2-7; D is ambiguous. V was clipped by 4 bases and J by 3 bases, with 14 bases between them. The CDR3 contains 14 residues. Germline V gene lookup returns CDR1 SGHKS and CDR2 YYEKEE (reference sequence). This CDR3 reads CASSRGAEYYEQYF. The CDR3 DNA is TGTGCCAGCAGCCGCGGAGCAGAGTACTACGAGCAGTACTTC.

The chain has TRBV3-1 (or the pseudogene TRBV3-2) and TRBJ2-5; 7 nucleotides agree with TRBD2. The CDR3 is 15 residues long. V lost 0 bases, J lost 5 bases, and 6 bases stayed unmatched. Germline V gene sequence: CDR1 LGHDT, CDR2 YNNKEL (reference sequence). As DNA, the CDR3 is TGTGCCAGCAGCCAAGATCCGGGGGGAGGGGAGACCCAGTACTTC. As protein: CASSQDPGGGETQYF.

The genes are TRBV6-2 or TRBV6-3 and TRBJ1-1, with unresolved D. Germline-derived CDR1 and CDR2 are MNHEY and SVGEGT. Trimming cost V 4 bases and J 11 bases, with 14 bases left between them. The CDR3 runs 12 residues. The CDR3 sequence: CASSLGRLEAFF. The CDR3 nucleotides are TGTGCCAGCAGTTTGGGGAGACTGGAGGCTTTCTTT.

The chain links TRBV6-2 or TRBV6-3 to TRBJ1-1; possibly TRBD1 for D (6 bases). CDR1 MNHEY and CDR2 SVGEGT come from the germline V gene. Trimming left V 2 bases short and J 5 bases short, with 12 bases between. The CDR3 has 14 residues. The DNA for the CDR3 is TGTGCCAGCAGTTACGCCAGGACAGTAACTGAAGCTTTCTTT. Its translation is CASSYARTVTEAFF.

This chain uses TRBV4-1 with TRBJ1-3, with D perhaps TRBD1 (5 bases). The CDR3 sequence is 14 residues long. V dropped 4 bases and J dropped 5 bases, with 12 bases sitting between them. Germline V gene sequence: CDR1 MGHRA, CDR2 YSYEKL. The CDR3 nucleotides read TGCGCCAGCAGCCTCGGGGGAGATCGAAACACCATATATTTT. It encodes CASSLGGDRNTIYF.

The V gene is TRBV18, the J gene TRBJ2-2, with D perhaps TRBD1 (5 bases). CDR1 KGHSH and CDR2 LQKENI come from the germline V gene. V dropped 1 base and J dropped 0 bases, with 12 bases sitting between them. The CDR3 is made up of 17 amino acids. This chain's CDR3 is CASSPRIPTANTGELFF. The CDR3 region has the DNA TGTGCCAGCTCACCACGGATTCCGACAGCGAACACCGGGGAGCTGTTTTTT.

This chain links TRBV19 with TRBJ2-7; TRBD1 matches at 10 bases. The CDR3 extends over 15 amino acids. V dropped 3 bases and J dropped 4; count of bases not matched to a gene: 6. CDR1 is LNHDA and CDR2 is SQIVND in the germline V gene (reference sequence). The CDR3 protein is CASSIRDRGGYEQYF. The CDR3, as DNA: TGTGCCAGTAGTATCCGGGACAGGGGAGGTTACGAGCAGTACTTC.

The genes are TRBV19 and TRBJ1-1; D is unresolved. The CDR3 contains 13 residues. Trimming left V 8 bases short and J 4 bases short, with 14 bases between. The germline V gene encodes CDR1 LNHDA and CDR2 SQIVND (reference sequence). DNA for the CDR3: TGTGCCAGTGCCCCGACGGGAGGCACTGAAGCTTTCTTT. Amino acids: CASAPTGGTEAFF.

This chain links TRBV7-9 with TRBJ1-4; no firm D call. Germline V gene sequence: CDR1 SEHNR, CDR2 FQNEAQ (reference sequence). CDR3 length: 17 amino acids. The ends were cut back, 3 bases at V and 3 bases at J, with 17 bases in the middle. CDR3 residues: CASSFLARTASNEKLFF. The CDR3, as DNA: TGTGCCAGCAGCTTCCTGGCTCGGACTGCCTCTAATGAAAAACTGTTTTTT.

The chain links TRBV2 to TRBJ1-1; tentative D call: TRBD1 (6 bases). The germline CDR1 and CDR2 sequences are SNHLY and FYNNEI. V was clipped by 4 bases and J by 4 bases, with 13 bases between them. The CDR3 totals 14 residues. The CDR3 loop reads CASSAQGLGTEAFF. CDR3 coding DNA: TGTGCCAGCAGTGCCCAGGGGTTGGGCACTGAAGCTTTCTTT. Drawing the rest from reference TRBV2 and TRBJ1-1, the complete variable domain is EPEVTQTPSHQVTQMGQEVILRCVPISNHLYFYWYRQILGQKVEFLVSFYNNEISEKSEIFDDQFSVERPDGSNFTLKIRSTKLEDSAMYFCASSAQGLGTEAFFGQGTRLTVV.

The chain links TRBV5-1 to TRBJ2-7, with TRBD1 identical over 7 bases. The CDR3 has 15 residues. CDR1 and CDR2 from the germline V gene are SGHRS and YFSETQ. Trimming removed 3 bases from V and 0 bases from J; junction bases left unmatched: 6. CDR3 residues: CASSWGQTYSYEQYF. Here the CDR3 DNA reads TGCGCCAGCAGCTGGGGACAGACGTACTCCTACGAGCAGTACTTC.